The 30 T cell receptor beta chains below all came from one sample that was sequenced in a study of blood T cell repertoires in COVID-19. The assay was immunoSEQ multiplex PCR, and TCRdb's table has in-frame clones only and misses some. The sample contains almost 70,000 clones, 70% to 90% of which appear only once. Sample: peripheral blood. The receptors were sampled from a woman aged 70 to 79 with acute or convalescent COVID-19.

This rearrangement joins TRBV5-1 to TRBJ1-2; TRBD1 aligns across 8 bases. V shed 0 bases, J shed 4 bases, and the junction held 5 bases outside the gene matches. In germline, CDR1 is SGHRS, CDR2 YFSETQ. There are 15 residues in the CDR3. The CDR3 sequence is CASSLEGQVGYGYTF. The CDR3 DNA follows: TGCGCCAGCAGCTTGGAGGGACAGGTCGGCTATGGCTACACCTTC.

This clone has more than one count but fewer than ten. The V call is TRBV19, the J call TRBJ1-2, with unresolved D. The CDR3 consists of 12 residues. With 6 bases removed from V and 4 bases from J, the gap between germline ends came to 9 bases. Germline V gives CDR1 LNHDA, CDR2 SQIVND (reference sequence). CDR3 sequence reads: CASRPTRYGYTF. CDR3 bases: TGTGCCAGTAGACCGACACGCTATGGCTACACCTTC.

The V call is TRBV27, the J call TRBJ1-6; D not certain. The CDR3 runs to 18 residues. The V gene's germline CDR1 is MNHEY and CDR2 SMNVEV (reference sequence). V lost 0 bases and J 7 bases, leaving 19 bases between the germline ends. CDR3 coding DNA: TGTGCCAGCAGTTTATCTTCTTCGTTTGCGAACTTCAATTCACCCCTCCACTTT. Translated, it gives CASSLSSSFANFNSPLHF.

The chain couples TRBV2 to TRBJ1-5, with a possible D match to TRBD1 (5 bases). This CDR3 has 15 residues. V was cut by 7 bases and J by 9 bases, with 22 bases left in between. CDR1 is SNHLY, CDR2 FYNNEI, per germline. CDR3 protein: CASTLGGGKTPPQHF. CDR3 nucleotide sequence: TGTGCCAGCACCTTGGGGGGGGGAAAGACCCCGCCCCAGCATTTT.

The gene calls are TRBV30 and TRBJ2-1, with D possibly TRBD2 on 5 matching bases. This CDR3 is built from 16 residues. Trimming removed 0 bases at V and 0 bases at J, with 12 bases between. The germline gives CDR1 GTSNPN, CDR2 SVGIG (reference sequence). The CDR3 loop reads CAWSVGRASSYNEQFF. The CDR3 DNA reads as TGTGCCTGGAGTGTTGGGAGAGCCAGCTCCTACAATGAGCAGTTCTTC.

V usage is TRBV5-4 and J usage is TRBJ1-1; perhaps TRBD1 as D (5 bases). The ends were cut back, 1 base at V and 3 bases at J, with 10 bases in the middle. CDR1 is SGHNT, CDR2 YYREEE, per germline (reference sequence). There are 14 residues in the CDR3. CDR3 sequence: CASSLPLQDTEAFF. The CDR3 coding sequence is TGTGCCAGCAGCTTGCCCCTACAGGACACTGAAGCTTTCTTT.

This chain uses TRBV28 with TRBJ1-6; the D is unclear. CDR3 length: 16 amino acids. The V and J ends lost 4 bases and 0 bases respectively, with 10 bases between them. The germline CDR1 and CDR2 sequences are MDHEN and SYDVKM. CDR3 DNA: TGTGCCAGCAGTTCCTCCACTAGCTCCTATAATTCACCCCTCCACTTT. Translating gives CASSSSTSSYNSPLHF.

The chain combines TRBV4-3 with TRBJ1-1; the D gene is possibly TRBD1 (5 bases). Germline lookup yields CDR1 LGHNA and CDR2 YSLEER. V was trimmed by 0 bases and J by 3 bases, leaving 8 bases between them. The CDR3 extends over 14 amino acids. CDR3 in DNA: TGCGCCAGCAGCCAAGACACGGGGGACACTGAAGCTTTCTTT. Translation: CASSQDTGDTEAFF.

This clone was seen just once. The sample carries other DNA sequences with the same CDR3. CDR3 DNA: TGTGCCAGCTCACCTGACAGAAATCAGCCCCAGCATTTT. Protein product: CASSPDRNQPQHF. The genes are TRBV18 and TRBJ1-5; TRBD1 might be the D (5 bases). CDR1 and CDR2 (germline): KGHSH, LQKENI. V lost 3 bases and J lost 4, with 7 bases in between. This CDR3 is built from 13 residues.

The chain employs TRBV7-9 and TRBJ1-4; TRBD1 might be the D (5 bases). Germline CDR1 reads SEHNR; CDR2 reads FQNEAQ (reference sequence). There are 15 residues in the CDR3. Trimming left V 8 bases short and J 6 bases short, with 19 bases between. This CDR3 is CASSRGGTEHEKLFF. In DNA form, the CDR3 reads TGTGCCAGCTCCCGGGGGGGGACGGAGCATGAAAAACTGTTTTTT.

The rearrangement uses TRBV7-2 and TRBJ1-3; D is perhaps TRBD1 (5 bases). Trimming took off 5 bases at V and 0 bases at J, with 11 bases between the two ends. This CDR3 has 15 amino acids. Germline values: CDR1 SGHTA, CDR2 FQGNSA. This chain's CDR3 is CASSPGLSSGNTIYF. Here the CDR3 DNA reads TGTGCCAGCAGCCCGGGACTCAGCTCTGGAAACACCATATATTTT.

CDR3 loop: CASSYSGLNTEAFF. The CDR3 bases are TGTGCCAGCAGTTACTCGGGGCTGAACACTGAAGCTTTCTTT. V usage is TRBV6-6 and J usage is TRBJ1-1, with D possibly matching TRBD1 (5 bases). CDR3 size: 14 residues. Looked up from germline, CDR1 is MNHNY and CDR2 is SVGAGI (reference sequence). The V gene lost 0 bases and the J gene lost 0 bases, with 5 bases spanning the gap.

The gene calls are TRBV10-3 and TRBJ1-1; 8 nucleotides line up with TRBD1. The germline gives CDR1 ENHRY, CDR2 SYGVKD. The CDR3 length is 15 residues. With 5 bases clipped from V and 6 bases from J, the junction kept 11 bases outside the gene matches. The CDR3 here is CAISKSGQGAAEAFF. Here the CDR3 DNA reads TGTGCCATCAGTAAATCAGGTCAGGGGGCCGCTGAAGCTTTCTTT.

V usage is TRBV2 and J usage is TRBJ1-5; the match to TRBD1 covers 7 bases. The CDR3 sequence is 14 residues long. J was trimmed by 4 bases and V by 7 bases; bases with no gene match: 7. Germline values: CDR1 SNHLY, CDR2 FYNNEI. The CDR3 nucleotides read TGTGCCAGCACCACCGGGACAGCGAATCAGCCCCAGCATTTT. Protein product: CASTTGTANQPQHF.

The chain links TRBV5-1 to TRBJ1-4; no reliable D call. Germline CDR1 SGHRS, CDR2 YFSETQ. V lost 0 bases and J lost 4, with 13 bases in between. This CDR3 comprises 16 residues. CDR3 in DNA: TGCGCCAGCAGCTTGGACGACCCGAGGGTTAATGAAAAACTGTTTTTT. Encoded protein: CASSLDDPRVNEKLFF.

This sequence joins TRBV24-1 and TRBJ2-5, with D tentatively TRBD2 (5 bases). V was clipped by 3 bases and J by 5 bases, with 9 bases between them. The CDR3 is 13 amino acids. From germline, CDR1 is KGHDR and CDR2 SFDVKD. The CDR3, as DNA: TGTGCCACCAGTGATCGGGGAAGGGAGACCCAGTACTTC. It codes for CATSDRGRETQYF.

The CDR3 region is CASSFRQGYNEKLFF. The CDR3 nucleotides are TGTGCCAGTAGTTTTCGGCAGGGATATAATGAAAAACTGTTTTTT. This chain uses TRBV19 with TRBJ1-4, with D perhaps matching TRBD1 (5 bases). Germline-derived CDR1 and CDR2 are LNHDA and SQIVND (reference sequence). This CDR3 is built from 15 residues. V lost 5 bases and J 4 bases, leaving 14 bases between the germline ends.

The chain couples TRBV30 to TRBJ1-1; no clear D gene. The CDR3 loop spans 15 amino acids. The V end lost 1 base, the J end lost 11 bases, and 23 bases lay between the germline ends. Germline values: CDR1 GTSNPN, CDR2 SVGIG (reference sequence). As DNA, the CDR3 is TGTGCCTGGAGTGCCCCTGTCACGGTTTCAGCGGGGGCTTTCTTT. Translated, it gives CAWSAPVTVSAGAFF.

This sequence joins TRBV18 and TRBJ2-7; tentative D call: TRBD2 (5 bases). This CDR3 has 13 residues. Germline CDR1 KGHSH, CDR2 LQKENI. V was pared by 1 base and J by 1 base, with 5 bases between. The CDR3 reads CASSPLASYEQYF. Written as DNA, the CDR3 is TGTGCCAGCTCACCACTAGCGTCCTACGAGCAGTACTTC.

This chain joins TRBV27 and TRBJ1-1; D is unclear. The germline V and J ends were trimmed by 4 bases and 11 bases, with 20 bases remaining between them. Germline CDR1 and CDR2: MNHEY and SMNVEV (reference sequence). The CDR3 length is 14 residues. The CDR3 reads CASSSFEAHGKAFF. DNA for the CDR3: TGTGCCAGCAGTTCTTTCGAGGCTCACGGAAAGGCTTTCTTT.

Notes on this clone: The germline gene is not matched at one end of the junction; a read error may be the cause. J is TRBJ1-2 and V is TRBV6-1, with D tentatively TRBD1 (6 bases). The CDR3 loop spans 11 amino acids. Germline assignment: CDR1 MNHNS and CDR2 SASEGT. The CDR3 region is CASSEAREGHF. CDR3 DNA sequence: TGTGCCAGCAGTGAAGCGCGAGAGGGACACTTC.

The rearrangement joins TRBV7-9 to TRBJ1-4, with 9 bases matching TRBD1. Germline lookup yields CDR1 SEHNR and CDR2 FQNEAQ (reference sequence). The CDR3 is made up of 16 amino acids. V lost 5 bases and J lost 7; bases outside the gene matches: 11. The CDR3 is CASSATGGRVSEKLFF. CDR3 nucleotides: TGTGCCAGCAGCGCCACAGGGGGCCGCGTGAGTGAAAAACTGTTTTTT.

This chain joins TRBV2 and TRBJ2-4, with a weak D call TRBD1 (5 bases). The CDR3 extends over 15 amino acids. CDR1 is SNHLY and CDR2 is FYNNEI in the germline V gene. Trimming removed 2 bases from V and 6 bases from J, with 14 bases in between. This chain's CDR3 is CASSERQGSGNIQYF. The CDR3 nucleotides are TGTGCCAGCAGTGAAAGGCAGGGATCGGGAAACATTCAGTACTTC.

The rearrangement links TRBV9 to TRBJ2-7, with D possibly matching TRBD2 (5 bases). The V and J ends lost 3 bases and 2 bases respectively, with 15 bases between them. Germline V gives CDR1 SGDLS, CDR2 YYNGEE. This CDR3 comprises 15 residues. The CDR3 spells CASSGGASGPYEQYF. The CDR3 DNA reads as TGTGCCAGCAGCGGAGGCGCCAGCGGACCCTACGAGCAGTACTTC. The whole variable domain, filled in from reference TRBV9 and TRBJ2-7, reads DSGVTQTPKHLITATGQRVTLRCSPRSGDLSVYWYQQSLDQGLQFLIQYYNGEERAKGNILERFSAQQFPDLHSELNLSSLELGDSALYFCASSGGASGPYEQYFGPGTRLTVT.

The genes are TRBV28 and TRBJ1-5, with 12 bases fitting TRBD1. Germline CDR1 MDHEN, CDR2 SYDVKM. J lost 7 bases, V lost 4 bases, and 5 bases had no gene match. This CDR3 comprises 15 residues. The CDR3 coding sequence is TGTGCCAGCAGTTCGGGACAGGGGGCAGAACAGCCCCAGCATTTT. Translated: CASSSGQGAEQPQHF. The whole variable domain, filled in from reference TRBV28 and TRBJ1-5, reads DVKVTQSSRYLVKRTGEKVFLECVQDMDHENMFWYRQDPGLGLRLIYFSYDVKMKEKGDIPEGYSVSREKKERFSLILESASTNQTSMYLCASSSGQGAEQPQHFGDGTRLSIL.

This CDR3 is CASSRETGLRGNTIYF. Here the CDR3 DNA reads TGCGCCAGCAGCAGGGAGACAGGGCTCAGGGGAAACACCATATATTTT. The V gene is TRBV5-1, the J gene TRBJ1-3; TRBD1 matches 7 bases. The CDR3 runs to 16 residues. V was pared by 4 bases and J by 4 bases, with 11 bases of the junction left unmatched. Germline CDR1 reads SGHRS; CDR2 reads YFSETQ.

In this sample, this clone turned up once. The rearrangement joins TRBV5-1 to TRBJ1-1, with unresolved D. This CDR3 has 14 amino acids. The V end was cut by 2 bases, the J end by 4 bases, with 12 bases between. CDR1 SGHRS and CDR2 YFSETQ come from the germline V gene. The CDR3 region has the DNA TGCGCCAGCAGCTTAGTCACGGCGGGCACTGAAGCTTTCTTT. As protein: CASSLVTAGTEAFF.

This clone was counted between two and nine times. The V and J genes are TRBV9 and TRBJ2-1; tentatively, D is TRBD1 (5 bases). The V end was cut by 0 bases, the J end by 3 bases, with 7 bases between. Germline V gene lookup returns CDR1 SGDLS and CDR2 YYNGEE. This CDR3 contains 14 residues. The CDR3 DNA sequence: TGTGCCAGCAGCGTAGAGGGGAACTACAATGAGCAGTTCTTC. Residues: CASSVEGNYNEQFF.

This chain connects TRBV6-5 to TRBJ1-2; weak D call: TRBD1 (5 bases). This CDR3 is built from 14 residues. Germline V gene data show CDR1 as MNHEY and CDR2 as SVGAGI. V lost 2 bases and J 6 bases, leaving 13 bases between the germline ends. In DNA, the CDR3 is TGTGCCAGCAGTTACGGCAGGGAAGGACATGGCTACACCTTC. Its translation is CASSYGREGHGYTF.

This chain joins TRBV6-4 and TRBJ1-1; D perhaps matches TRBD1 (6 bases). The CDR3 runs to 13 residues. From germline, CDR1 is MRHNA and CDR2 SNTAGT. V lost 5 bases and J lost 4, with 11 bases in between. CDR3 in DNA: TGTGCCAGCAGTCTACAGGGTGGCACTGAAGCTTTCTTT. Translating it yields CASSLQGGTEAFF.